A selection of T cell receptor beta chains follows, all from one sample in a study of cytomegalovirus exposure and HLA in healthy donors. Method: immunoSEQ multiplex PCR; TCRdb's copy keeps in-frame clones and lacks some. Of some 140,000 clones in the sample, over 65% were seen once. Sequenced: PBMCs. The receptors originated from a man aged 25-40 years in good health and CMV-seronegative. CDR3s include the opening cysteine and the closing phenylalanine or tryptophan. The order of the fields is J gene, V gene, clone size, CDR3 length, D gene, CDR3 DNA, CDR3 protein. D genes are given only for firm matches. The size field is filled for only some rows; it gives once, few, many or a size class.

j_gene: TRBJ2-7; v_gene: TRBV6-5; abundance: -; len: 14; d_gene: TRBD2; CDR3nt: TGTGCCAGCAGCTACGGGGGGGGTCCCTACGAGCAGTACTTC; CDR3aa: CASSYGGGPYEQYF
j_gene: TRBJ2-2; v_gene: TRBV6-1; abundance: -; len: 15; d_gene: -; CDR3nt: TGTGCCAGCAGTGGACAGGCCTTCAACACCGGGGAGCTGTTTTTT; CDR3aa: CASSGQAFNTGELFF
j_gene: TRBJ2-5; v_gene: TRBV19; abundance: -; len: 13; d_gene: -; CDR3nt: TGTGCCAGTAGTGGAGGCCTAGCGGAGACCCAGTACTTC; CDR3aa: CASSGGLAETQYF
j_gene: TRBJ1-1; v_gene: TRBV5-1; abundance: -; len: 14; d_gene: -; CDR3nt: TGCGCCAGCGGTCTTCAGCCGGGGAACACTGAAGCTTTCTTT; CDR3aa: CASGLQPGNTEAFF
j_gene: TRBJ2-7; v_gene: TRBV5-6; abundance: once; len: 16; d_gene: TRBD2; CDR3nt: TGTGCCAGCAGCTTGGGGCGGGGGGGAAAGGGAGGCGAGCAGTACTTC; CDR3aa: CASSLGRGGKGGEQYF
j_gene: TRBJ2-7; v_gene: TRBV27; abundance: -; len: 15; d_gene: TRBD1; CDR3nt: TGTGCCAGCAGGCGCCGCACAGGGGATACCTACGAGCAGTACTTC; CDR3aa: CASRRRTGDTYEQYF
j_gene: TRBJ2-2; v_gene: TRBV7-2; abundance: -; len: 13; d_gene: TRBD1; CDR3nt: TGTGCCAGCAGCATTGGGACAGGCGCCGAGCTGTTTTTT; CDR3aa: CASSIGTGAELFF
j_gene: TRBJ1-6; v_gene: TRBV19; abundance: -; len: 16; d_gene: TRBD1; CDR3nt: TGTGCCAGTAGTATTTCCTTAGGGACAGGGGGTTCACCCCTCCACTTT; CDR3aa: CASSISLGTGGSPLHF
j_gene: TRBJ2-3; v_gene: TRBV29-1; abundance: few; len: 14; d_gene: TRBD1; CDR3nt: TGCAGCGGGTCCAGGGACAGGGGAACAGATACGCAGTATTTT; CDR3aa: CSGSRDRGTDTQYF
j_gene: TRBJ2-3; v_gene: TRBV7-6; abundance: once; len: 15; d_gene: -; CDR3nt: TGTGCCAGCAGCTTAGACCACAGAGGCACAGATACGCAGTATTTT; CDR3aa: CASSLDHRGTDTQYF
j_gene: TRBJ1-4; v_gene: TRBV5-6; abundance: few; len: 14; d_gene: -; CDR3nt: TGTGCCAGCAGTTCGGACACCTCTAATGAAAAACTGTTTTTT; CDR3aa: CASSSDTSNEKLFF
j_gene: TRBJ1-1; v_gene: TRBV27; abundance: few; len: 14; d_gene: TRBD1; CDR3nt: TGTGCCAGCAGTTTAGAGAGGGGGCGCACTGAAGCTTTCTTT; CDR3aa: CASSLERGRTEAFF
j_gene: TRBJ2-3; v_gene: TRBV5-4; abundance: -; len: 15; d_gene: -; CDR3nt: TGTGCCAGCAGCCCCGGGTCGTACAGGACAGATACGCAGTATTTT; CDR3aa: CASSPGSYRTDTQYF
j_gene: TRBJ2-1; v_gene: TRBV19; abundance: few; len: 15; d_gene: TRBD2; CDR3nt: TGTGCCAGCGCCGGGACTAGCGGGGACTACAATGAGCAGTTCTTC; CDR3aa: CASAGTSGDYNEQFF
j_gene: TRBJ2-2; v_gene: TRBV12-5; abundance: -; len: 16; d_gene: TRBD1; CDR3nt: TGTGCTAGTGGTCCAGGACAGGGAAGGGGCACCGGGGAGCTGTTTTTT; CDR3aa: CASGPGQGRGTGELFF
j_gene: TRBJ2-3; v_gene: TRBV9; abundance: once; len: 16; d_gene: TRBD2; CDR3nt: TGTGCCAGCAGCGCCCGTAGCGGGGGGGCGACAGATACGCAGTATTTT; CDR3aa: CASSARSGGATDTQYF
j_gene: TRBJ2-3; v_gene: TRBV5-1; abundance: once; len: 15; d_gene: -; CDR3nt: TGCGCCAGCAGCTTGGGGGGGCTGGACACAGATACGCAGTATTTT; CDR3aa: CASSLGGLDTDTQYF
j_gene: TRBJ1-4; v_gene: TRBV6-4; abundance: few; len: 15; d_gene: -; CDR3nt: TGTGCCAGCAGTGACTCGTGGGACACAGACGAAAAACTGTTTTTT; CDR3aa: CASSDSWDTDEKLFF
j_gene: TRBJ2-5; v_gene: TRBV6-1; abundance: -; len: 12; d_gene: -; CDR3nt: TGTGCCAGCACGGTGTTTTCGAAGACCCAGTACTTC; CDR3aa: CASTVFSKTQYF
j_gene: TRBJ2-7; v_gene: TRBV2; abundance: -; len: 13; d_gene: -; CDR3nt: TGTGCCAGCAGCTACCTGTCGAGCTACGAGCAGTACTTC; CDR3aa: CASSYLSSYEQYF
j_gene: TRBJ2-5; v_gene: TRBV28; abundance: -; len: 15; d_gene: -; CDR3nt: TGTGCCAGCAGTAACCCGCAGGGTCCCCAAGAGACCCAGTACTTC; CDR3aa: CASSNPQGPQETQYF
j_gene: TRBJ2-7; v_gene: TRBV6-5; abundance: -; len: 15; d_gene: TRBD1; CDR3nt: TGTGCCAGCAGCTACTCCGGGACAGCCCTCTACGAGCAGTACTTC; CDR3aa: CASSYSGTALYEQYF
j_gene: TRBJ2-1; v_gene: TRBV5-4; abundance: -; len: 13; d_gene: -; CDR3nt: TGTGCCAGCAGCTTAAGCGGGTTTAGTGAGCAGTTCTTC; CDR3aa: CASSLSGFSEQFF
j_gene: TRBJ1-3; v_gene: TRBV30; abundance: -; len: 14; d_gene: -; CDR3nt: TGTGCGTCGGATCGGGACTACTCTGGAAACACCATATATTTT; CDR3aa: CASDRDYSGNTIYF
j_gene: TRBJ1-2; v_gene: TRBV4-3; abundance: -; len: 18; d_gene: TRBD1; CDR3nt: TGCGCCAGCAGCCGAGGAACCCCAGGGACAGGGACTAACTATGGCTACACCTTC; CDR3aa: CASSRGTPGTGTNYGYTF
j_gene: TRBJ1-4; v_gene: TRBV4-1; abundance: -; len: 16; d_gene: -; CDR3nt: TGCGCCAGCAGCCCAAGATATGGGGCCGCTAATGAAAAACTGTTTTTT; CDR3aa: CASSPRYGAANEKLFF
j_gene: TRBJ1-2; v_gene: TRBV29-1; abundance: few; len: 14; d_gene: TRBD1; CDR3nt: TGCAGCGTTGGGGTAGGGGGACAGGACTATGGCTACACCTTC; CDR3aa: CSVGVGGQDYGYTF
j_gene: TRBJ2-7; v_gene: TRBV6-1; abundance: -; len: 14; d_gene: -; CDR3nt: TGTGCCAGCAGTCCTATGACAGTCTCCTACGAGCAGTACTTC; CDR3aa: CASSPMTVSYEQYF
j_gene: TRBJ2-1; v_gene: TRBV27; abundance: -; len: 16; d_gene: TRBD2; CDR3nt: TGTGCCAGCAGTTTAGTAGCGGGGGAGACCTACAATGAGCAGTTCTTC; CDR3aa: CASSLVAGETYNEQFF
j_gene: TRBJ1-2; v_gene: TRBV2; abundance: -; len: 14; d_gene: -; CDR3nt: TGTGCCAGCAGTGCGGGAAGGAGTGGGTTCGGCTACACCTTC; CDR3aa: CASSAGRSGFGYTF
j_gene: TRBJ2-7; v_gene: TRBV7-7; abundance: few; len: 13; d_gene: -; CDR3nt: TGTGCCAGCAGCTTAGACCAGGGGAACGAGCAGTACTTC; CDR3aa: CASSLDQGNEQYF
j_gene: TRBJ1-1; v_gene: TRBV7-9; abundance: -; len: 15; d_gene: TRBD1; CDR3nt: TGTTCCAGCAGCACCTCCGGGACAGGGGCCTCTGAAGCTTTCTTT; CDR3aa: CSSSTSGTGASEAFF
j_gene: TRBJ2-1; v_gene: TRBV2; abundance: -; len: 20; d_gene: -; CDR3nt: TGTGCCAGCGAGGTGCGGGGCCTGGAGTTCGCTCTTAGCTCCTACAATGAGCAGTTCTTC; CDR3aa: CASEVRGLEFALSSYNEQFF
j_gene: TRBJ2-7; v_gene: TRBV4-1; abundance: -; len: 14; d_gene: -; CDR3nt: TGCGCCAGCAGCCACCAATCGACAGGAACCGAGCAGTACTTC; CDR3aa: CASSHQSTGTEQYF
j_gene: TRBJ2-2; v_gene: TRBV19; abundance: -; len: 12; d_gene: -; CDR3nt: TGTGCCAGTAGTACGACTGGTGGGGAGCTGTTTTTT; CDR3aa: CASSTTGGELFF
j_gene: TRBJ1-1; v_gene: TRBV2; abundance: -; len: 12; d_gene: -; CDR3nt: TGTGCCAGCAGCAACTGGAACACTGAAGCTTTCTTT; CDR3aa: CASSNWNTEAFF